This T cell receptor beta chain was observed in a study of immune evolution from preneoplasia to lung adenocarcinoma (dated by TCRdb to the early 2020s). Concerning the study at large: Immune contexture across lung adenocarcinoma precursors and invasive adenocarcinoma was profiled using immune gene expression, TCR sequencing and multiplex immunofluorescence. POLYSOLVER was used to infer class I HLA alleles from exome data, and LOHHLA was used to detect allele-specific HLA loss. Resected precursor lesions (AAH, AIS, MIA) and invasive adenocarcinomas were compared against paired morphologically normal lung tissue. Sample size was based on specimen availability rather than a prior power calculation. According to the study, about 110 samples went through TCR sequencing. The immune data were combined with whole exome sequencing and methylation data from the same cohort of nodules. The overall cohort was made up of around 50 patients with pulmonary nodules who had surgical resection. A total of fewer than 60 patients contributed TCR sequencing data.

In this sample, this clone turned up once. Its antigen is unknown. Base qualities are missing; no much larger clone stands one base away. Between 2014 and 2017, the patients underwent resection in either Japan or China. Histologic diagnosis of each case was confirmed independently by two lung cancer pathologists on H&E slides. FFPE tissue was used for DNA isolation with the AllPrep DNA/RNA FFPE Kit. Here is what the overall study found, with its caveats: The highest clonality was observed in normal lung, whereas higher T cell density and diversity but lower clonality appeared to be present in later-stage lesions. The findings were based on association rather than direct causation, and larger cohorts with long-term follow-up and longitudinal biopsies were deemed needed. Because all patients came from Japan and China, whether the findings apply to Western populations was uncertain. The highest top T cell clone frequencies were observed in normal lung, and a progressive decrease in top T cell clone frequencies appeared to occur from AAH through AIS, MIA and invasive adenocarcinoma.

The germline V gene sets CDR1 to SGHDN and CDR2 to FVKESK. The CDR3 holds 15 amino acids from the cysteine to the phenylalanine. Only CDR3 DNA remains: 45 bases, in frame from the first base. Deletion took 4 bases off V and 3 bases off J, with a span of 15 bases between the germline ends. TCR beta CDR3 regions were sequenced from DNA using the immunoSEQ hsTCRbeta Kit. The authors processed their data as follows. TCR sequencing data were analysed with the ImmunoSEQ Analyzer. T cell clonality was defined as 1 minus Pielou's evenness, as computed on productive rearrangements. To measure T cell diversity, the inverse Simpson index was applied to productive templates. T cell density was defined as TCR beta template counts normalized to usable DNA, with usable DNA estimated by amplifying and sequencing housekeeping genes. Two-sided Kruskal-Wallis tests were used to compare TCR metrics across histologic stages. The clones in this table, taken by TCRdb from immuneACCESS, are in-frame only. Not every clone is retained; where verified, under half of the shortfall comes from an unresolved V gene, and the cause of the rest is unknown. V and J calls and clone size follow that table, whereas D and trimming were derived from the DNA. The sample records roughly 7,900 clones, 78% of which are singletons. The ten largest account for less than 8.5% of the sample.

This clonotype was obtained from a person aged 65 to 85 with lung adenocarcinoma. Recombination linked TRBV14 to TRBJ1-1; the D segment cannot be called with confidence. Material for sequencing was FFPE adjacent normal lung tissue. The CDR3 in this case is CASSRTSGPHTEAFF. Read as DNA, the sequence is TGTGCCAGCAGCCGAACCTCAGGACCGCACACTGAAGCTTTCTTT.